This note documents a single T cell receptor beta chain sequence. Germline CDR1 SGHTA, CDR2 FQGNSA. CDR3 size: 16 residues. Unmatched junction bases numbered 9, after V lost 1 base and J lost 4 bases. This sample was included in a study of blood T cell repertoires in COVID-19. The protocol was immunoSEQ multiplex PCR, while the TCRdb copy is restricted to in-frame clones and leaves out a portion. The sample consists of about 390,000 clones, 87% of them appearing once. Participant age was roughly 18 to 100 years, and participants resided in roughly 25 US areas. Clinical histories supplied by participants themselves formed the basis of cohort assignment. Recovery among Cohort 3 donors was established by two negative PCRs, clearance, or symptom resolution.

This receptor was obtained from a woman in her forties or fifties who had recovered from COVID-19. The chain carries TRBV7-2 and TRBJ1-2; 7 bases are a match to TRBD1. The specimen was PBMCs or T cells enriched from blood (not recorded which). Here the CDR3 reads CASSLVSGGPSYGYTF. CDR3 nucleotide sequence: TGTGCCAGCAGCTTAGTATCAGGGGGTCCTAGCTATGGCTACACCTTC.